The T cell receptor beta chain described here comes from a study of blood T cell repertoires in COVID-19. About the study: The United States, Italy and Spain provided the acute and convalescent COVID-19 samples.

CDR1 and CDR2 from the germline V gene are MGHRA and YSYEKL. This CDR3 comprises 15 residues. J lost 5 bases, V lost 4 bases, and 5 bases had no gene match. Sequencing was performed with immunoSEQ multiplex PCR; in TCRdb, only in-frame clones are kept and a portion is missing. The table includes 180,000 or so clones, roughly four fifths detected once. Recruitment covered about two dozen US areas and drew participants whose ages spanned roughly 18 to 100 years. Input material: PBMCs or T cells enriched from blood (not recorded which). The gene calls are TRBV4-1 and TRBJ2-2, with 9 bases fitting TRBD1. The receptor was derived from a man in his fifties who had recovered from COVID-19. The CDR3 here is CASSRPDRGTGELFF. The CDR3 nucleotides are TGCGCCAGCAGCCGACCGGACAGGGGAACCGGGGAGCTGTTTTTT.